This TCR beta chain was retrieved from a study of T cell responses to AZD1222 COVID-19 vaccine. TCRdb keeps only in-frame clones here, not all; method: immunoSEQ multiplex PCR. The table includes some 190,000 clones, about nine tenths detected once. As for this clone: A read error may produce the germline difference seen at one junction end. Other nucleotide sequences from this sample produce the same CDR3.

This CDR3 is 15 amino acids long. The germline CDR1 and CDR2 sequences are SGHNT and YYREEE (reference sequence). This TCR derives from an adult who received the AZD1222 COVID-19 vaccine. The sample in question was peripheral blood, obtained 28 days after the second AZD1222 dose. This chain links TRBV5-4 with TRBJ2-7; the D gene is possibly TRBD2 (5 bases). Here the CDR3 reads CASSLGGYPSYEQYF. The DNA for the CDR3 is TGTGCCAGCAGCTTGGGCGGGTACCCCTCCTACGAGCAGTATTTC.